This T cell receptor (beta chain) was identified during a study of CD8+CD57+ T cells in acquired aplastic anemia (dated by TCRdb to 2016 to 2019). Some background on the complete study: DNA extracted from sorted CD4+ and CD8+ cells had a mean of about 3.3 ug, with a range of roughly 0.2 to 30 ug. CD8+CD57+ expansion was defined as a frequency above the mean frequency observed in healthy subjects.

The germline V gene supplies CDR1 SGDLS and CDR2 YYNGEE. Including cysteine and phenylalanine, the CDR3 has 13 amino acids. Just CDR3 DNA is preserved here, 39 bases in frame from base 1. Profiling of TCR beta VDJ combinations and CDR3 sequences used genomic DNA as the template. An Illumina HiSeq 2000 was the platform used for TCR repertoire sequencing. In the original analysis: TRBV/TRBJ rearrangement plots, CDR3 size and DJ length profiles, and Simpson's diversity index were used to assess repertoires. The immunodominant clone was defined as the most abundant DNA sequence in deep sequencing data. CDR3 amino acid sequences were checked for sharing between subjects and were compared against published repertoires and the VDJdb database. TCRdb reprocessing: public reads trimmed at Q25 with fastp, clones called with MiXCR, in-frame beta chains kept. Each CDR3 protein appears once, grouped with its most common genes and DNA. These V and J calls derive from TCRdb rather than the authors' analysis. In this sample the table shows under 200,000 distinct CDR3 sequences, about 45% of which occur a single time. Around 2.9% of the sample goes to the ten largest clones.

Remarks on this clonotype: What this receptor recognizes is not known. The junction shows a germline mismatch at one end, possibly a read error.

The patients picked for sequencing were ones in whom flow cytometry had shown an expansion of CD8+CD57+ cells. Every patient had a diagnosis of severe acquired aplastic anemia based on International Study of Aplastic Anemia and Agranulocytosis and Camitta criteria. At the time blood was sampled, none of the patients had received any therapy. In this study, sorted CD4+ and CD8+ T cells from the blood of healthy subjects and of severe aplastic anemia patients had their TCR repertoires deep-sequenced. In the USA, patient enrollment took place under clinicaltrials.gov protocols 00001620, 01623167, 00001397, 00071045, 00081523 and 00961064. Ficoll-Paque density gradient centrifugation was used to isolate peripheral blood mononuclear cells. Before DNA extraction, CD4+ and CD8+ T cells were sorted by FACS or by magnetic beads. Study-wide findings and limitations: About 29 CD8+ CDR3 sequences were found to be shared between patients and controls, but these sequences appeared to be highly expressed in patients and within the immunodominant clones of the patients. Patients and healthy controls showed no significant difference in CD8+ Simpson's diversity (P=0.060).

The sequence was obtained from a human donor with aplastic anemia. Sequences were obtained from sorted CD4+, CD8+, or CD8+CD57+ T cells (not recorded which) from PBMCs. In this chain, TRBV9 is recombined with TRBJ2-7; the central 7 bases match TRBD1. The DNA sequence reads TGTGCCAGCAGCACTCAGGGGGTCCACGAGCGGTACTTC. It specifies CASSTQGVHERYF.